This record looks at one TCR beta chain sequence and its context. TCRdb's copy holds only in-frame clones and misses some; the assay was immunoSEQ multiplex PCR. Seen here are some 73,000 clones, almost 85% observed once, and the top ten hold 9.6%. The data originate from a study of blood T cell repertoires in COVID-19. The CDR3 totals 16 residues. Germline CDR1 and CDR2: MDHEN and SYDVKM. V dropped 6 bases and J dropped 0; count of bases not matched to a gene: 8. The clonotype comes from a man over 45 with COVID-19, enrolled during active disease. V is TRBV28 and J is TRBJ2-1, with 7 positions matching TRBD2. Sequenced material: peripheral blood. CDR3 region: CASRAGRDSSYNEQFF. In DNA form, the CDR3 reads TGTGCCAGCAGAGCGGGGCGGGATAGCTCCTACAATGAGCAGTTCTTC.